Reported below is one T cell receptor beta chain. Its matching antigen is unknown. Stated time point: cycle 4 day 1 (C4D1), after more than five weeks of nivolumab. Exposure to brentuximab vedotin varied, and each patient had relapsed following autologous stem cell transplantation. Negative magnetic selection isolated CD4+ T cells from thawed PBMCs. Germline CDR1 MGHRA, CDR2 YSYEKL. V was pared by 2 bases and J by 8 bases, with 15 bases between. This CDR3 is 15 amino acids long. TCRdb keeps only in-frame clones here, not all; method: immunoSEQ multiplex PCR. The repertoire includes fewer than 30,000 clones, over 75% of them detected once, and 0.45% to 0.7% sits in the top ten. This sample is drawn from a study of PD-1 blockade in classical Hodgkin lymphoma. Findings and caveats of the study: Researchers reported that CD4+ TCR diversity, though not CD8+, rose significantly by C4D1.

This chain joins TRBV4-1 and TRBJ1-4; D remains ambiguous. The source of this sequence is a human donor with classical Hodgkin lymphoma. Sample: CD4+ T cells from blood, taken before the fourth cycle of nivolumab. Here the CDR3 DNA reads TGCGCCAGCAGCCAATATGGGCTGCGGGCGGAAAAACTGTTTTTT. Its translation is CASSQYGLRAEKLFF.